Listed here are 27 T cell receptor beta chains from one sample, sequenced in a study of post-analysis software for immune sequencing data. What these receptors recognize is not known. cDNA libraries for TCR beta contained unique molecular identifiers. From the PCR reads, TCRdb called clonotypes with MiXCR, one entry per CDR3 protein. There are about 560,000 distinct CDR3 sequences in the sample; 44% occur only once, and 1.5% to 2% lies in the top ten. Study-level results: When patients were compared with controls, about five TRBV segments were more frequent, TRBV5-6, TRBV5-1 and TRBV20-1 among them.

Sequencing was done on a sample of blood. These receptors were obtained from a girl aged 10 to 17 with multiple sclerosis.

This clonotype was seen only a few times. The chain is built from TRBV6-6 and TRBJ2-7; TRBD2 matches at 9 bases. The V segment lost 10 bases and the J segment 3 bases; nucleotides outside the gene matches: 13. Per germline, CDR1 MNHNY and CDR2 SVGAGI (reference sequence). The CDR3 has 15 amino acids. The DNA of the CDR3 is TGTGCCACCACACAGGCAGGGACTAGCAGCTACGAGCAGTACTTC. It yields the protein CATTQAGTSSYEQYF.

This clonotype was seen only once. The chain couples TRBV12-3 or TRBV12-4 to TRBJ2-1, with a weak D call TRBD2 (6 bases). The CDR3 has 15 residues. Trimming removed 6 bases from V and 8 bases from J, with 20 bases in between. The CDR3 DNA sequence: TGTGCCAGCAGCCCCGACGGGGGACTGGGCGATGAGCAGTTCTTC. Translating gives CASSPDGGLGDEQFF.

The table lists this clonotype with many counts. This chain uses TRBV6-5 with TRBJ1-2; TRBD1 might be the D (5 bases). V lost 0 bases to trimming and J lost 7 bases, with 12 bases between them. This CDR3 has 14 amino acids. Germline CDR1 and CDR2: MNHEY and SVGAGI. CDR3 in amino acids: CASSYSGGAGGYTF. CDR3 nucleotide sequence: TGTGCCAGCAGTTACTCAGGCGGGGCTGGTGGCTACACCTTC.

The V call is TRBV6-6, the J call TRBJ1-1, with D perhaps matching TRBD1 (5 bases). CDR3 length: 12 residues. The germline V gene has CDR1 MNHNY and CDR2 SVGAGI (reference sequence). V was cut by 6 bases and J by 8 bases, with 13 bases left in between. This CDR3 reads CASRRSGPEAFF. The CDR3 nucleotides read TGTGCCAGCAGGAGGTCAGGGCCCGAAGCTTTCTTT.

The gene calls are TRBV6-6 and TRBJ2-7, with D perhaps matching TRBD1 (5 bases). V was pared by 4 bases and J by 2 bases, with 15 bases between. The CDR3 covers 15 residues. Germline V gene data show CDR1 as MNHNY and CDR2 as SVGAGI (reference sequence). For the CDR3, the DNA is TGTGCCAGCAGTTCCCGGACATCCCTCGCCTACGAGCAGTACTTC. Its protein is CASSSRTSLAYEQYF.

This clonotype was seen a handful of times. The gene calls are TRBV7-9 and TRBJ1-6; D not certain. Germline loops: CDR1 SEHNR, CDR2 FQNEAQ (reference sequence). The CDR3 extends over 14 amino acids. V was cut by 1 base and J by 3 bases, with 4 bases left in between. In DNA form, the CDR3 reads TGTGCCAGCAGCTTAGACGGCTATAATTCACCCCTCCACTTT. This translates into CASSLDGYNSPLHF.

CDR3 coding DNA: TGTGCCAGCAGCCCCTTGGCGTCCTCGGTTTCTGGGGCCAACGTCCTGACTTTC. Translated: CASSPLASSVSGANVLTF. This sequence joins TRBV7-9 and TRBJ2-6; D gene unclear. The CDR3 totals 18 residues. The V end was cut by 5 bases, the J end by 1 base, with 18 bases between. Germline CDR1 reads SEHNR; CDR2 reads FQNEAQ (reference sequence).

Written as DNA, the CDR3 is TGTGCCAGCAGCTCTGTAAGGGGACCCCCGAACTATGGCTACACCTTC. Translated, it gives CASSSVRGPPNYGYTF. V is TRBV11-2 and J is TRBJ1-2, with D maybe TRBD1 (5 bases). In germline, CDR1 is SGHAT, CDR2 FQNNGV. V dropped 4 bases and J dropped 2 bases, with 17 bases sitting between them. CDR3 length: 16 amino acids.

In its sample, this clonotype was seen a few times. V is TRBV5-1 and J is TRBJ2-7, with 8 bases matching TRBD2. The CDR3 is 16 residues long. Germline V gene sequence: CDR1 SGHRS, CDR2 YFSETQ. Trimming removed 3 bases from V and 1 base from J; junction bases left unmatched: 9. CDR3: CASSSPTSEKSYEQYF. CDR3 nucleotides: TGCGCCAGCAGCTCCCCGACTAGCGAGAAATCCTACGAGCAGTACTTC.

This CDR3 is CATGGPLQSNEQFF. The CDR3 region has the DNA TGTGCCACGGGGGGACCCCTCCAAAGCAATGAGCAGTTCTTC. The rearrangement links TRBV6-5 to TRBJ2-1; 7 bases are shared with TRBD2. The CDR3 is 14 residues long. Losses at the gene ends were 10 bases for V and 6 bases for J; bases not matched to a gene: 12. Germline V gene data show CDR1 as MNHEY and CDR2 as SVGAGI.

The chain joins TRBV3-1 to TRBJ2-4; a weak D match, TRBD2 (6 bases). CDR1 and CDR2 (germline): LGHDT, YNNKEL (reference sequence). The CDR3 extends over 14 amino acids. The V and J ends lost 3 bases and 9 bases respectively, with 15 bases between them. The CDR3 protein is CASSQAGRGSIQYF. The DNA for the CDR3 is TGTGCCAGCAGCCAGGCGGGACGAGGGTCCATTCAGTACTTC.

As concerns this clonotype: A much larger clone differs from this one at a single base, so this may be a read error. The chain employs TRBV29-1 and TRBJ2-1; D uncertain. This CDR3 region has 16 residues. CDR1 and CDR2 (germline): SQVTM, ANQGSEA. The V gene lost 2 bases and the J gene lost 3 bases, with 17 bases spanning the gap. The CDR3 nucleotides read TGCAGCGTTGAACTGGCTCCCCAGGCGTTCTACAATGAGCAGTTCTTC. Encoded protein: CSVELAPQAFYNEQFF.

CDR3 sequence reads: CASSLGTHSYEQYF. The CDR3 nucleotides are TGTGCCAGCAGTTTAGGGACACACTCCTACGAGCAGTACTTC. The chain links TRBV12-3 or TRBV12-4 to TRBJ2-7, with D possibly matching TRBD1 (5 bases). The CDR3 spans 14 residues. V lost 1 base to trimming and J lost 0 bases, with 7 bases between them.

The chain has TRBV6-6 and TRBJ1-2; D might be TRBD1 (5 bases). V lost 2 bases and J lost 4, with 11 bases in between. The CDR3 has 14 residues. Germline lookup yields CDR1 MNHNY and CDR2 SVGAGI (reference sequence). CDR3 residues: CASSYLQGTYGYTF. CDR3 sequence (DNA): TGTGCCAGCAGTTACCTTCAGGGTACCTATGGCTACACCTTC.

This clonotype was counted a few times. The rearrangement joins TRBV7-8 to TRBJ1-1; 8 nucleotides line up with TRBD1. With 8 bases clipped from V and 4 bases from J, the junction kept 6 bases outside the gene matches. Germline CDR1 is SGHVS and CDR2 is FQNEAQ. This CDR3 has 13 residues. CDR3 in amino acids: CASDIDRGTEAFF. The CDR3 DNA is TGTGCCAGCGATATAGACAGGGGCACTGAAGCTTTCTTT.

The chain carries TRBV27 and TRBJ2-3; TRBD1 is a possible D gene (5 bases). Germline CDR1 is MNHEY and CDR2 is SMNVEV (reference sequence). Trimming pared 4 bases from V and 6 bases from J, leaving 11 bases between. The CDR3 runs 13 residues. The CDR3 region has the DNA TGTGCCAGCAGTTACAGGAAGAGCGATACGCAGTATTTT. Translated, it gives CASSYRKSDTQYF.

The V and J genes are TRBV12-3 or TRBV12-4 and TRBJ1-2; TRBD1 matches at 7 bases. This CDR3 has 15 residues. V lost 6 bases to trimming and J lost 6 bases; unmatched junction nucleotides: 13. CDR3 coding DNA: TGTGCCAGCAGCCTACGTTCAGGGGGGAGGGATGGCTACACCTTC. Protein: CASSLRSGGRDGYTF.

The DNA of the CDR3 is TGTGCCAGCAGTGCGGTAGGCGAAAAGGTGAAGCCCCAGCATTTT. As protein: CASSAVGEKVKPQHF. The chain recombines TRBV6-1 with TRBJ1-5, with no clear D. CDR3 length equals 15 residues. The germline CDR1 and CDR2 sequences are MNHNS and SASEGT. Trimming removed 4 bases at V and 8 bases at J, with 18 bases between.

The chain carries TRBV7-2 and TRBJ2-3; D unresolved. This CDR3 spans 13 amino acids. Trimming shortened V by 3 bases and J by 5 bases, and 9 bases separated the two germline ends. Germline-derived CDR1 and CDR2 are SGHTA and FQGNSA. CDR3 DNA: TGTGCCAGCAGCTTGGGCCAACGAGATACGCAGTATTTT. Translation: CASSLGQRDTQYF.

J is TRBJ2-1 and V is TRBV7-9; D remains unclear. The V end was cut by 2 bases, the J end by 8 bases, with 7 bases between. There are 12 residues in the CDR3. CDR1 SEHNR and CDR2 FQNEAQ come from the germline V gene (reference sequence). CDR3 sequence reads: CASSLNPYEQFF. In DNA, the CDR3 is TGTGCCAGCAGCTTAAACCCTTATGAGCAGTTCTTC.

This clonotype was observed many times. CDR3 sequence reads: CASSEYPNEYGYTF. The CDR3 nucleotides read TGTGCCAGCAGTGAATACCCAAACGAGTATGGCTACACCTTC. This chain links TRBV25-1 with TRBJ1-2; D call uncertain. The CDR3 is 14 amino acids. Germline lookup yields CDR1 MGHDK and CDR2 SYGVNS. V lost 0 bases and J lost 5, with 10 bases in between.

A few counts support this clonotype. The chain employs TRBV27 and TRBJ1-2; D unresolved. Trimming shortened V by 3 bases and J by 0 bases, and 8 bases separated the two germline ends. CDR3 length equals 14 residues. From germline, CDR1 is MNHEY and CDR2 SMNVEV (reference sequence). The CDR3 DNA follows: TGTGCCAGCAGTTTGATGGGCACTAACTATGGCTACACCTTC. Protein sequence: CASSLMGTNYGYTF.

This clonotype was recorded a few times. The chain recombines TRBV12-3 or TRBV12-4 with TRBJ2-6; no definite D call. V shed 6 bases and J shed 4 bases, with 10 bases lying between them. This CDR3 contains 14 residues. CDR3 amino acids: CASSFTQGANVLTF. CDR3 bases: TGTGCCAGCAGCTTCACACAGGGGGCCAACGTCCTGACTTTC.

This clonotype was seen a few times. The V and J genes are TRBV27 and TRBJ2-7; the match to TRBD1 covers 10 bases. The CDR3 runs 15 residues. With V trimmed by 5 bases and J by 5 bases, 9 bases remained unmatched. CDR1 MNHEY and CDR2 SMNVEV come from the germline V gene (reference sequence). CDR3 nucleotides: TGTGCCAGCAGTGAGCCCCGACAGGGGGCGAACGAGCAGTACTTC. As protein: CASSEPRQGANEQYF.

The rearrangement joins TRBV6-1 to TRBJ2-1; D may be TRBD1 (7 bases). V was shortened by 2 bases and J by 1 base, with 12 bases between the two germline ends. The CDR3 contains 16 residues. Germline V gene sequence: CDR1 MNHNS, CDR2 SASEGT. The CDR3 protein is CASSEPAGGSYNEQFF. CDR3 DNA: TGTGCCAGCAGTGAACCCGCAGGGGGGTCCTACAATGAGCAGTTCTTC.

This clonotype has only a few counts. This chain uses TRBV4-1 with TRBJ1-2, with TRBD1 identical over 7 bases. V trimming: 2 bases; J trimming: 1 base; junction bases outside the gene matches: 1. Germline CDR1 is MGHRA and CDR2 is YSYEKL. The CDR3 extends over 14 amino acids. The CDR3 region is CASSQYRGNYGYTF. In DNA, the CDR3 is TGCGCCAGCAGCCAATACAGGGGTAACTATGGCTACACCTTC.

This clonotype was seen a few times. DNA of the CDR3: TGCAGCGTTGAGAGAGGGGGGCAAAACATTCAGTACTTC. It translates to CSVERGGQNIQYF. The chain carries TRBV29-1 and TRBJ2-4; D may match TRBD1 or TRBD2 (6 bases each). CDR3 length: 13 residues. V was shortened by 3 bases and J by 5 bases, with 11 bases between the two germline ends. CDR1 and CDR2 from the germline V gene are SQVTM and ANQGSEA.